The 28 T cell receptor beta chains below come from one sample, sequenced in a study of CD8 T cells in Susac syndrome. Random hexamers were used to reverse transcribe an amount of roughly 0.5 to 1 ug RNA. TCRdb re-derived calls from the immunoSEQ multiplex PCR reads in MiXCR, one entry per CDR3 protein. The sample has about 210,000 distinct CDR3 sequences, approximately 95% seen once. What was sequenced was CD4+ T cells from PBMCs. The receptors here all came from a human donor with multiple sclerosis.

The chain combines TRBV5-1 with TRBJ1-1; no reliable D call. The V and J ends lost 4 bases and 2 bases respectively, with 12 bases between them. From germline, CDR1 is SGHRS and CDR2 YFSETQ. The CDR3 has 14 amino acids. CDR3 sequence (DNA): TGCGCCAGCAGCCTCAGTACCCTTAACACTGAAGCTTTCTTT. Protein sequence: CASSLSTLNTEAFF.

The chain uses TRBV29-1 and TRBJ1-2; D is unclear. Germline V gene lookup returns CDR1 SQVTM and CDR2 ANQGSEA. CDR3 size: 14 residues. The germline V and J ends were trimmed by 3 bases and 4 bases, with 15 bases remaining between them. CDR3 nucleotide sequence: TGCAGCGTTGACACCGCACGAGGAGGCTATGGCTACACCTTC. Its translation: CSVDTARGGYGYTF. Looking up the rest from reference TRBV29-1 and TRBJ1-2 gives the full variable domain: SAVISQKPSRDICQRGTSLTIQCQVDSQVTMMFWYRQQPGQSLTLIATANQGSEATYESGFVIDKFPISRPNLTFSTLTVSNMSPEDSSIYLCSVDTARGGYGYTFGSGTRLTVV.

This sequence joins TRBV2 and TRBJ2-5; the D is unclear. The V gene's germline CDR1 is SNHLY and CDR2 FYNNEI. Trimming left V 1 base short and J 7 bases short, with 4 bases between. The CDR3 is made up of 11 amino acids. CDR3: CASSEEGTQYF. The DNA for the CDR3 is TGTGCCAGCAGTGAAGAAGGGACCCAGTACTTC.

The CDR3 DNA sequence: TGTGCCTGGGGACTAGCGGGGGGGGAGACCCAGTACTTC. As protein: CAWGLAGGETQYF. The chain joins TRBV30 to TRBJ2-5; 15 nucleotides line up with TRBD2. The ends lost 5 bases at V and 5 bases at J; junction bases unmatched: 0. CDR1 GTSNPN and CDR2 SVGIG come from the germline V gene (reference sequence). CDR3 length: 13 amino acids.

The chain combines TRBV29-1 with TRBJ1-1; D is undetermined. Germline assignment: CDR1 SQVTM and CDR2 ANQGSEA. Trimming removed 5 bases from V and 5 bases from J, with 12 bases in between. The CDR3 spans 12 residues. The CDR3 DNA sequence: TGCAGCGTTAACGGGCAACCGACTGAAGCTTTCTTT. Translated: CSVNGQPTEAFF. The full variable domain, completed using reference TRBV29-1 and TRBJ1-1, is SAVISQKPSRDICQRGTSLTIQCQVDSQVTMMFWYRQQPGQSLTLIATANQGSEATYESGFVIDKFPISRPNLTFSTLTVSNMSPEDSSIYLCSVNGQPTEAFFGQGTRLTVV.

This sequence joins TRBV6-2 or TRBV6-3 and TRBJ2-7; weak D call: TRBD2 (5 bases). V lost 0 bases to trimming and J lost 3 bases, with 9 bases between them. The V gene's germline CDR1 is MNHEY and CDR2 SVGEGT. There are 14 residues in the CDR3. The CDR3 DNA reads TGTGCCAGCAGTTACTCAGGGAGCAACTACGAGCAGTACTTC. Encoded protein: CASSYSGSNYEQYF.

This chain joins TRBV30 and TRBJ2-3; 8 bases fit TRBD2. Germline V lookup: CDR1 GTSNPN, CDR2 SVGIG (reference sequence). Trimming at V came to 2 bases and at J to 3 bases, leaving 4 bases not matched to a gene. This CDR3 is built from 14 residues. The DNA of the CDR3 is TGTGCCTGGAGTACGGGACTAGGGACAGATACGCAGTATTTT. Its protein product is CAWSTGLGTDTQYF.

V is TRBV9 and J is TRBJ1-2; no firm D call. V dropped 2 bases and J dropped 7 bases, with 12 bases sitting between them. The CDR3 totals 13 residues. In germline, CDR1 is SGDLS, CDR2 YYNGEE. The CDR3 region has the DNA TGTGCCAGCAGCGTCCGCATCGGGGTTGGCTACACCTTC. It specifies CASSVRIGVGYTF.

This chain joins TRBV7-3 and TRBJ2-5; the D gene is possibly TRBD1 (5 bases). This CDR3 has 13 residues. V was cut by 2 bases and J by 3 bases, with 7 bases left in between. Germline V gene sequence: CDR1 SGHTA, CDR2 FQGTGA. The CDR3 here is CASSLQGKETQYF. Here the CDR3 DNA reads TGTGCCAGCAGCTTACAGGGAAAAGAGACCCAGTACTTC. Full variable domain (rest looked up from reference TRBV7-3 and TRBJ2-5): GAGVSQTPSNKVTEKGKYVELRCDPISGHTALYWYRQSLGQGPEFLIYFQGTGAADDSGLPNDRFFAVRPEGSVSTLKIQRTERGDSAVYLCASSLQGKETQYFGPGTRLLVL.

The V gene is TRBV11-2, the J gene TRBJ2-1; possible D gene TRBD2, 6 bases. Germline values: CDR1 SGHAT, CDR2 FQNNGV. Trimming shortened V by 5 bases and J by 12 bases, and 17 bases separated the two germline ends. The length of the CDR3 is 13 residues. The CDR3 is CASSPAGLDGQFF. The CDR3 nucleotides are TGTGCCAGCAGCCCTGCGGGACTCGATGGGCAGTTCTTC.

The chain combines TRBV29-1 with TRBJ1-2, with 7 positions matching TRBD1. The CDR3 sequence is 14 residues long. Germline V gene data show CDR1 as SQVTM and CDR2 as ANQGSEA. Losses at the gene ends were 4 bases for V and 7 bases for J; bases not matched to a gene: 12. The DNA for the CDR3 is TGCAGCGTTGTAAGATCGGGCGACAGGGTTGGCTACACCTTC. Protein: CSVVRSGDRVGYTF.

This chain connects TRBV6-5 to TRBJ2-1; 7 bases are shared with TRBD2. The CDR3 spans 15 residues. Germline CDR1 is MNHEY and CDR2 is SVGAGI. Trimming took 0 bases from V and 5 from J; bases not matched to a gene: 4. The CDR3 region is CASSYSGGTDNEQFF. CDR3 DNA sequence: TGTGCCAGCAGTTACTCGGGGGGGACGGACAATGAGCAGTTCTTC.

The DNA of the CDR3 is TGTGCCAGCAGCCAACTGACAGGGAACACTGAAGCTTTCTTT. Translated: CASSQLTGNTEAFF. The chain uses TRBV3-1 and TRBJ1-1; TRBD1 might be the D (6 bases). The CDR3 sequence is 14 residues long. Germline CDR1 and CDR2: LGHDT and YNNKEL (reference sequence). The V gene lost 2 bases and the J gene lost 1 base, with 8 bases spanning the gap.

The chain joins TRBV3-1 to TRBJ2-1, with D perhaps TRBD1 (5 bases). The CDR3 contains 13 residues. The germline CDR1 and CDR2 sequences are LGHDT and YNNKEL (reference sequence). V was clipped by 4 bases and J by 7 bases, with 11 bases between them. The CDR3 sequence is CASSLRALNEQFF. The CDR3 DNA is TGTGCCAGCAGCCTCAGGGCCCTTAATGAGCAGTTCTTC.

V and J are TRBV29-1 and TRBJ2-2, with D perhaps TRBD1 or TRBD2 (5 bases each). V lost 7 bases and J 6 bases, leaving 15 bases between the germline ends. The germline V gene encodes CDR1 SQVTM and CDR2 ANQGSEA. The length of the CDR3 is 13 residues. CDR3 in amino acids: CSANQGVAGELFF. Written as DNA, the CDR3 is TGCAGCGCCAATCAGGGAGTCGCCGGGGAGCTGTTTTTT.

The V call is TRBV3-1, the J call TRBJ2-4; maybe TRBD1 (6 bases). The germline V and J ends were trimmed by 5 bases and 1 base, with 12 bases remaining between them. Per the germline V gene, CDR1 is LGHDT and CDR2 is YNNKEL (reference sequence). The CDR3 sequence is 15 residues long. CDR3: CASSIQGSAKNIQYF. CDR3 sequence (DNA): TGTGCCAGCAGCATACAGGGATCGGCCAAAAACATTCAGTACTTC.

CDR3 in DNA: TGCAGTGTAGGGACTAGCGGGAGTAGAGATGAGCAGTTCTTC. Amino acids: CSVGTSGSRDEQFF. The V and J genes are TRBV20-1 and TRBJ2-1; 14 bases line up with TRBD2. Germline assignment: CDR1 DFQATT and CDR2 SNEGSKA (reference sequence). With V trimmed by 7 bases and J by 8 bases, 7 bases remained unmatched. This CDR3 has 14 residues.

This clonotype was recorded once. CDR3: CASRSSGGPYTF. The CDR3 DNA follows: TGTGCCAGCAGGTCTAGTGGGGGTCCCTACACCTTC. This chain joins TRBV27 and TRBJ1-2, with TRBD1 as a possible D gene (5 bases). This CDR3 contains 12 residues. Trimming took off 6 bases at V and 10 bases at J, with 15 bases between the two ends. Germline CDR1 MNHEY, CDR2 SMNVEV (reference sequence).

J is TRBJ2-4 and V is TRBV29-1, with 9 bases identical to TRBD1. The V gene end was trimmed by 5 bases and the J gene end by 3 bases; junction bases not matched to a gene: 8. Per germline, CDR1 SQVTM and CDR2 ANQGSEA. The CDR3 covers 15 residues. The chain's CDR3 is CSVRNRGLGKNIQYF. In DNA, the CDR3 is TGCAGCGTTCGAAACAGGGGGCTTGGCAAAAACATTCAGTACTTC.

The V gene is TRBV3-1, the J gene TRBJ2-1, with TRBD2 as a possible D gene (6 bases). Trimming pared 3 bases from V and 9 bases from J, leaving 9 bases between. Looked up from germline, CDR1 is LGHDT and CDR2 is YNNKEL (reference sequence). This CDR3 is built from 12 residues. Written as DNA, the CDR3 is TGTGCCAGCAGCCAGCCGGAGGGTGAGCAGTTCTTC. It is translated as CASSQPEGEQFF.

The rearrangement links TRBV12-3 or TRBV12-4 to TRBJ2-7; 9 bases align to TRBD1. This CDR3 spans 14 amino acids. Losses at the gene ends were 5 bases for V and 6 bases for J; bases not matched to a gene: 8. The CDR3 sequence is CASSATGTGSEQYF. In nucleotides, the CDR3 is TGTGCCAGCAGTGCTACCGGGACAGGGTCCGAGCAGTACTTC.

The chain couples TRBV30 to TRBJ1-2; the match to TRBD1 covers 8 bases. With V trimmed by 4 bases and J by 4 bases, 5 bases remained unmatched. The CDR3 spans 13 residues. Germline CDR1 and CDR2: GTSNPN and SVGIG (reference sequence). The CDR3 sequence is CAWIWDRTYGYTF. The DNA of the CDR3 is TGTGCCTGGATCTGGGACAGGACCTATGGCTACACCTTC. Using reference TRBV30 and TRBJ1-2 for the parts outside the CDR3, the full variable domain is SQTIHQWPATLVQPVGSPLSLECTVEGTSNPNLYWYRQAAGRGLQLLFYSVGIGQISSEVPQNLSASRPQDRQFILSSKKLLLSDSGFYLCAWIWDRTYGYTFGSGTRLTVV.

The chain is built from TRBV29-1 and TRBJ2-7; D perhaps matches TRBD2 (5 bases). V lost 6 bases and J 10 bases, leaving 19 bases between the germline ends. The CDR3 contains 12 residues. From germline, CDR1 is SQVTM and CDR2 ANQGSEA. This chain's CDR3 is CSVPGGGPGQYF. CDR3 sequence (DNA): TGCAGCGTCCCCGGCGGAGGCCCGGGCCAGTACTTC.

The V call is TRBV20-1, the J call TRBJ2-4; TRBD1 matches at 7 bases. CDR3 length: 17 residues. CDR1 and CDR2 (germline): DFQATT, SNEGSKA (reference sequence). V dropped 3 bases and J dropped 0; count of bases not matched to a gene: 11. The CDR3 sequence is CSASRDSGTLAKNIQYF. CDR3 nucleotide sequence: TGCAGTGCTAGCCGGGACAGTGGGACCCTAGCCAAAAACATTCAGTACTTC.

This clonotype has more than one count but fewer than ten. The V call is TRBV2, the J call TRBJ2-5, with 7 bases identical to TRBD1. The trim removed 8 bases at V and 1 base at J, leaving 4 bases unmatched. This CDR3 spans 13 amino acids. Germline lookup yields CDR1 SNHLY and CDR2 FYNNEI. The CDR3 bases are TGTGCCAGCCAGGGACAGACCCAAGAGACCCAGTACTTC. This gives the protein CASQGQTQETQYF.

The chain uses TRBV4-1 and TRBJ2-3, with 7 positions matching TRBD2. Germline lookup yields CDR1 MGHRA and CDR2 YSYEKL. With V trimmed by 4 bases and J by 4 bases, 14 bases remained unmatched. CDR3 size: 17 residues. CDR3 nucleotide sequence: TGCGCCAGCAGCCGTTCGGGGCGAGCGGGGTTGTCAGATACGCAGTATTTT. The encoded protein is CASSRSGRAGLSDTQYF.

The chain recombines TRBV20-1 with TRBJ2-7, with 9 nucleotides matching TRBD1. Trimming removed 6 bases from V and 3 bases from J; junction bases left unmatched: 12. The germline CDR1 and CDR2 sequences are DFQATT and SNEGSKA (reference sequence). The CDR3 sequence is 15 residues long. CDR3 sequence (DNA): TGCAGTGCCACGCGGGGACAGGGCGCTTACTACGAGCAGTACTTC. This translates into CSATRGQGAYYEQYF.

This clonotype was observed once. The chain employs TRBV10-3 and TRBJ2-7; possibly TRBD2 for D (6 bases). Germline V CDR1 and CDR2: ENHRY, SYGVKD. The CDR3 sequence is 13 residues long. The V and J ends lost 3 bases and 7 bases respectively, with 13 bases between them. CDR3 protein: CAISDQGRGEQYF. CDR3 nucleotide sequence: TGTGCCATCAGTGACCAGGGCCGGGGGGAGCAGTACTTC.